The rows below give T cell receptor beta chains drawn from one sample of a study of T cell repertoires in cytomegalovirus infection. A single record per CDR3 protein comes from TCRdb applying MiXCR to the reads. The data show hundreds of thousands of distinct CDR3 sequences, with more than 20% seen just once and around 8% held by the top ten. Sequencing used CD8+ T cells from PBMCs. All receptors derive from a human donor in good health (CMV status not recorded). Some clones in this sample may be carry-over from other donors' samples. CDR3s include the opening cysteine and the closing phenylalanine or tryptophan.

cdr3_length: 14; j_call: TRBJ2-5; v_call: TRBV28; cdr3_aa: CASRSGRLQETQYF
cdr3_length: 18; j_call: TRBJ2-2; v_call: TRBV6-2/TRBV6-3; cdr3_aa: CASSRTDRGRRNTGELFF
cdr3_length: 14; j_call: TRBJ1-1; v_call: TRBV29-1; cdr3_aa: CSVEGVWTATEAFF
cdr3_length: 16; j_call: TRBJ2-1; v_call: TRBV7-2; cdr3_aa: CASSGLAGGPGNEQFF
cdr3_length: 17; j_call: TRBJ2-1; v_call: TRBV6-2/TRBV6-3; cdr3_aa: CASSYQLHGTVNNEQFF
cdr3_length: 14; j_call: TRBJ1-1; v_call: TRBV13; cdr3_aa: CASSFGVSRTEAFF
cdr3_length: 16; j_call: TRBJ2-3; v_call: TRBV9; cdr3_aa: CASSVAGHRPTDTQYF
cdr3_length: 15; j_call: TRBJ2-1; v_call: TRBV7-2; cdr3_aa: CASSLEVGQGLEQFF
cdr3_length: 18; j_call: TRBJ2-3; v_call: TRBV6-5; cdr3_aa: CASSYSASGRTSTDTQYF
cdr3_length: 14; j_call: TRBJ2-7; v_call: TRBV25-1; cdr3_aa: CASLPGQYPYEQYF
cdr3_length: 16; j_call: TRBJ2-3; v_call: TRBV6-8; cdr3_aa: CASSYSTGPGTDTQYF
cdr3_length: 14; j_call: TRBJ1-2; v_call: TRBV7-9; cdr3_aa: CASSSRTGPYGYTF
cdr3_length: 13; j_call: TRBJ2-7; v_call: TRBV7-9; cdr3_aa: CASSSWDSDEQYF
cdr3_length: 11; j_call: TRBJ1-1; v_call: TRBV29-1; cdr3_aa: CSVPRQNEAFF
cdr3_length: 16; j_call: TRBJ2-3; v_call: TRBV6-6; cdr3_aa: CASSYPEGVSTDTQYF
cdr3_length: 16; j_call: TRBJ2-5; v_call: TRBV11-1; cdr3_aa: CASSSQGQDYQETQYF
cdr3_length: 15; j_call: TRBJ2-7; v_call: TRBV6-5; cdr3_aa: CASSYSGDRGREQYF
cdr3_length: 19; j_call: TRBJ2-6; v_call: TRBV7-9; cdr3_aa: CASSPSDRSPLSGANVLTF
cdr3_length: 17; j_call: TRBJ2-2; v_call: TRBV10-3; cdr3_aa: CAISESGLAGGFGELFF
cdr3_length: 17; j_call: TRBJ2-2; v_call: TRBV7-2; cdr3_aa: CASSLARTRANTGELFF
cdr3_length: 17; j_call: TRBJ2-5; v_call: TRBV7-3; cdr3_aa: CASSLRLAGPNQETQYF
cdr3_length: 14; j_call: TRBJ2-1; v_call: TRBV20-1; cdr3_aa: CSARLAENYNEQFF
cdr3_length: 16; j_call: TRBJ2-6; v_call: TRBV7-3; cdr3_aa: CASSLTRGPRANVLTF
cdr3_length: 14; j_call: TRBJ1-1; v_call: TRBV7-8; cdr3_aa: CASSLALVYTEAFF
cdr3_length: 12; j_call: TRBJ2-3; v_call: TRBV2; cdr3_aa: CASSEGDNTQYF
cdr3_length: 13; j_call: TRBJ2-7; v_call: TRBV7-6; cdr3_aa: CASSQTGIYEQYF
cdr3_length: 13; j_call: TRBJ1-2; v_call: TRBV5-6; cdr3_aa: CASSLTGFYGYTF
cdr3_length: 14; j_call: TRBJ1-1; v_call: TRBV20-1; cdr3_aa: CSAPGHRGVTEAFF
cdr3_length: 15; j_call: TRBJ2-5; v_call: TRBV7-3; cdr3_aa: CASSLLAEPGETQYF
cdr3_length: 11; j_call: TRBJ2-1; v_call: TRBV29-1; cdr3_aa: CSVELQGQPFF
cdr3_length: 15; j_call: TRBJ2-3; v_call: TRBV5-6; cdr3_aa: CASSQDSSSTDTQYF
cdr3_length: 11; j_call: TRBJ2-1; v_call: TRBV29-1; cdr3_aa: CSVEGRLAQFF
cdr3_length: 15; j_call: TRBJ1-5; v_call: TRBV6-6; cdr3_aa: CASSYRDRENQPQHF
cdr3_length: 14; j_call: TRBJ1-4; v_call: TRBV6-1; cdr3_aa: CAIRSGSLGEKLFF